Sequencing of this TCR beta chain was carried out in a study of CD8 T cells in ankylosing spondylitis. General observations from the study: Some of the motif variants had earlier been found in reactive arthritis patients' fluid and blood. Reportedly, matched ankylosing spondylitis synovial fluid was significantly enriched for disease-linked clones. Apparently characteristic of ankylosing spondylitis blood was a TCR beta motif (about 8 highly homologous variants).

This clonotype was counted many times. Its antigen remains unknown. Germline V lookup: CDR1 SEHNR, CDR2 FQNEAQ (reference sequence). This CDR3 comprises 13 residues. The V gene end was trimmed by 7 bases and the J gene end by 3 bases; junction bases not matched to a gene: 4. Via MiXCR, TCRdb re-called the 5' RACE reads, giving one row per CDR3 protein. The table records around 890,000 distinct CDR3 sequences, over 9.5% of them present only once. The sample was blood, either unsorted or a sorted T cell fraction (not recorded which). The chain joins TRBV7-9 to TRBJ1-1; TRBD1 matches at 8 bases. The sequence derives from a male donor with ankylosing spondylitis. The CDR3 sequence: CASTAGGHTEAFF. CDR3 sequence (DNA): TGTGCCAGCACCGCAGGGGGCCACACTGAAGCTTTCTTT.